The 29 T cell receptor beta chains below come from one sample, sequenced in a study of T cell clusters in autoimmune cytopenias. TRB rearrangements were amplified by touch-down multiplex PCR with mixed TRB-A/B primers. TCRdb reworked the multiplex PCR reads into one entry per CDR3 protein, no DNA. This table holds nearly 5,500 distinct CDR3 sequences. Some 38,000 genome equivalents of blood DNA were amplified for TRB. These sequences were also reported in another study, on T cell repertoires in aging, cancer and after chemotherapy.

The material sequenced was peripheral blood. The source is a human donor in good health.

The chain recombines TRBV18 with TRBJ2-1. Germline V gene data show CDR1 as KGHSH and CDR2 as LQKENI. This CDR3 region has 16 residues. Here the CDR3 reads CASSPVGGTSYNEQFF.

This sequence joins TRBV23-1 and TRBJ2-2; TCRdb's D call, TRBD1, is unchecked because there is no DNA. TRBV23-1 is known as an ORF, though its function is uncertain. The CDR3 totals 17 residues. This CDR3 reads CASSQARDRGPGGELFF.

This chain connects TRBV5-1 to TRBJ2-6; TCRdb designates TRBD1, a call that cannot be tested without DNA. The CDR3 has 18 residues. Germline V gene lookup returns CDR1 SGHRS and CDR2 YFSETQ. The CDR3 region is CASSFPRGQLSGANVLTF.

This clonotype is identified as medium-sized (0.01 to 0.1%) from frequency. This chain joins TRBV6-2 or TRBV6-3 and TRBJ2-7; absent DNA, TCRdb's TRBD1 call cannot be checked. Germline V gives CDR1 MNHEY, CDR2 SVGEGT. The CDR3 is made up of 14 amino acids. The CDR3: CASNPGRTAYEQYF.

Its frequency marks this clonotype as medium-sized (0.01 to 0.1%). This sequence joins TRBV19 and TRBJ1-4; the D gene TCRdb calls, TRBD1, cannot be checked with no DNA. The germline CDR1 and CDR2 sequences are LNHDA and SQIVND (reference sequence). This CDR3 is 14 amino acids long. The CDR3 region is CASSMGGGVGKLFF.

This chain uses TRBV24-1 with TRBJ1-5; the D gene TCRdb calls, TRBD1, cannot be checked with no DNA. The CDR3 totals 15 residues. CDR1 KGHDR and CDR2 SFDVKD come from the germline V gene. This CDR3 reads CATSRPGGANQPQHF.

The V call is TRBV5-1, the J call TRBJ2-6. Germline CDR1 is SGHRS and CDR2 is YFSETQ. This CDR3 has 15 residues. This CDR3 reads CASSSEIAGANVLTF.

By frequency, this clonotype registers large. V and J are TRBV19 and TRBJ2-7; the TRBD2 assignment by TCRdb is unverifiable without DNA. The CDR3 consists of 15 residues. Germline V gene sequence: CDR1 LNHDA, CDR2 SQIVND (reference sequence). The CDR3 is CASSPTSSSSYEQYF.

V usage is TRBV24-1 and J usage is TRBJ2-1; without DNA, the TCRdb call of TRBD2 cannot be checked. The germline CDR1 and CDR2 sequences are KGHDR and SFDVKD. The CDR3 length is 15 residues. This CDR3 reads CATSVAGAIYNEQFF.

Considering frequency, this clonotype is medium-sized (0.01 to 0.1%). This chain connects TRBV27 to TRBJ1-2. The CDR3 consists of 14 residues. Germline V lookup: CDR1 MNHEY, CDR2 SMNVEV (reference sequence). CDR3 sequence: CASSSYSRTEGYTF.

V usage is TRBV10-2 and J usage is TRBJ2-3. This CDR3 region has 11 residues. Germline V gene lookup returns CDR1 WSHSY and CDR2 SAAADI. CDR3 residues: CASSSADTQYF.

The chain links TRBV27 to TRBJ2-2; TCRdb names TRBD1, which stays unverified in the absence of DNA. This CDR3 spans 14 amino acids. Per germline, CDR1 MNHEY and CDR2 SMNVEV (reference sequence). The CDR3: CASRTGISTGELFF.

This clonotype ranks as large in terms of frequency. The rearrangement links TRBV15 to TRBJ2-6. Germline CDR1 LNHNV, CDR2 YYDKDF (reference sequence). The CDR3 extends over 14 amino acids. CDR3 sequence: CATSPRTGANVLTF. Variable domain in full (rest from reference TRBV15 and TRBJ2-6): DAMVIQNPRYQVTQFGKPVTLSCSQTLNHNVMYWYQQKSSQAPKLLFHYYDKDFNNEADTPDNFQSRRPNTSFCFLDIRSPGLGDTAMYLCATSPRTGANVLTFGAGSRLTVL.

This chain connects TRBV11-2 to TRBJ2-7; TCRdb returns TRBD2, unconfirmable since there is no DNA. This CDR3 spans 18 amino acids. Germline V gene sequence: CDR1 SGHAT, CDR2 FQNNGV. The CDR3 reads CASSSLSRLAGVSYEQYF.

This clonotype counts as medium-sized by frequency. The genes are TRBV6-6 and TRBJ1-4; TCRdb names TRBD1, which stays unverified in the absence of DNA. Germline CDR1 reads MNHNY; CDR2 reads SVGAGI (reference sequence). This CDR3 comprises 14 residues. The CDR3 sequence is CASSPGTTTEKLFF.

The CDR3: CASSRGGAEKETQYF. The chain uses TRBV6-2 or TRBV6-3 and TRBJ2-5; TCRdb's D call of TRBD2 is untestable without DNA. The CDR3 runs 15 residues. Germline lookup yields CDR1 MNHEY and CDR2 SVGEGT.

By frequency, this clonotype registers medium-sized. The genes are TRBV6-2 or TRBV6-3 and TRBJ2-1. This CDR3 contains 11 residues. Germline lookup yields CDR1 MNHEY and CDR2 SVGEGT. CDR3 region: CASSVINEQFF.

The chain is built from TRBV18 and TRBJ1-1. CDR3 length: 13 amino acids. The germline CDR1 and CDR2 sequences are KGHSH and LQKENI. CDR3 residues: CASSPQGNTEAFF. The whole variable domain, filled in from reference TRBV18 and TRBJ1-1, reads NAGVMQNPRHLVRRRGQEARLRCSPMKGHSHVYWYRQLPEEGLKFMVYLQKENIIDESGMPKERFSAEFPKEGPSILRIQQVVRGDSAAYFCASSPQGNTEAFFGQGTRLTVV.

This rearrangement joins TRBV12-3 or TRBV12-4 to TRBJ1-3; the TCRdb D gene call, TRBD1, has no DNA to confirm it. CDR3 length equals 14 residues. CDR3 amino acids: CASSSPGTGNTIYF.

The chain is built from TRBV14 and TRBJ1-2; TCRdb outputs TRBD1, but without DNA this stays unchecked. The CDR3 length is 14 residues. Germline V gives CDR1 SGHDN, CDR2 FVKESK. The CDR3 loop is CASSQDRGFYGYTF.

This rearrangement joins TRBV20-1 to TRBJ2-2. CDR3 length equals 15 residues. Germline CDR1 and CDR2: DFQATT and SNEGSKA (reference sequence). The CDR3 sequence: CSASGPPINTGELFF.

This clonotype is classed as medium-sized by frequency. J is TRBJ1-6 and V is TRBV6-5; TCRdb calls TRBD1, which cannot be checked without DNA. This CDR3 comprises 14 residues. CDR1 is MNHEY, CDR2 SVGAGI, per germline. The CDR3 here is CATQGTLRASPLHF.

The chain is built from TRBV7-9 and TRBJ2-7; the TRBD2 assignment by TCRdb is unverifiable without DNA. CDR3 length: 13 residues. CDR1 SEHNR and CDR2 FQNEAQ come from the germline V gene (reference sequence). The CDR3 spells CASQYLAGVEQYF.

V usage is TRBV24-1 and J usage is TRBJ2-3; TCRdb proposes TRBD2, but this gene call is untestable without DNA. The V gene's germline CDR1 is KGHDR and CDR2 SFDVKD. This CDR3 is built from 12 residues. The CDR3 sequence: CATSDTPRTQYF.

The CDR3 spells CASSLGRNLAKNIQYF. The chain has TRBV11-1 and TRBJ2-4. The V gene's germline CDR1 is SGHAT and CDR2 FQDESV (reference sequence). CDR3 length equals 16 residues.

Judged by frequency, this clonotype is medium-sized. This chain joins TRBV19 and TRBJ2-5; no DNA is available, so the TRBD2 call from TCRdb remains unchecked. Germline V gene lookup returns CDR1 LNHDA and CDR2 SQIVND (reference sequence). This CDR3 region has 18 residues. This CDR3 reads CASSRGLAGGQNPETQYF.

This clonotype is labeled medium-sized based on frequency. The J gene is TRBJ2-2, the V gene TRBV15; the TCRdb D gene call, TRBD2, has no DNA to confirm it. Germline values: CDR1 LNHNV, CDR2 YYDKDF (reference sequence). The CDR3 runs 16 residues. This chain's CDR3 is CATSRDPQGGTGELFF.

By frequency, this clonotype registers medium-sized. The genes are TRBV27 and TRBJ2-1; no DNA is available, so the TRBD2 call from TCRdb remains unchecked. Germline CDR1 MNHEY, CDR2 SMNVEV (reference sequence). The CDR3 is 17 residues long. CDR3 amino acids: CASTTTRAYNSYNEQFF.

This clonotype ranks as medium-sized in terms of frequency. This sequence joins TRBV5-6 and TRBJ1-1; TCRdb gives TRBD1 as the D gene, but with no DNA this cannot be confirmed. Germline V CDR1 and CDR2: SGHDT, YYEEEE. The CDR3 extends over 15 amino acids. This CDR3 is CASSLARQLNTEAFF.